This paragraph reports one T cell receptor (beta chain). The antigen this receptor binds is unknown. Nothing much larger sits one base from this clone, and base qualities are not available. The library was obtained by 5' RACE. TCRdb lists the instrument as Illumina HiSeq 2500. A second PCR of roughly 7 to 11 cycles was performed with a sample-barcoded 5' primer and a J-beta primer mix. A unique molecular identifier was introduced onto each TCR beta cDNA molecule by a template-switch 5' adaptor carrying 12 random nucleotides. Each sample yielded at least 3 million CDR3-containing paired-end reads. First-strand cDNA synthesis was performed from all RNA using the Mint cDNA synthesis kit, with priming by a TRBC-specific oligonucleotide. After uracil-DNA glycosylase treatment, a first 18-cycle PCR used universal primers M1SS and BC2_uni_R on all cDNA. Per the source publication's procedure: Normalization of each sample was performed by random selection of 1 million high-quality reads, each carrying a distinct molecular identifier. Reads with shared molecular identifiers were discarded instead of being binned into consensus sequences. CDR3 identification, clonotype clustering and error correction used MiTCR with a Q25 quality threshold and the strictest error-elimination algorithm. Lower-bound total TCR beta diversity was estimated with a nonparametric unseen species model using Euler transformation. The public sequencing data were trimmed at Q25 with fastp and processed into clonotypes with MiXCR by TCRdb, which kept only in-frame beta chains. One record per CDR3 amino acid sequence lists the most common genes and DNA. The V and J calls were not made by the authors but by TCRdb's processing. The sample records about 780,000 distinct CDR3 sequences, less than 80% of which are singletons. The ten largest clones represent about a quarter of the sample.

This sample is drawn from a study of blood T cells in healthy people across ages (dated by TCRdb to about 2015). Concerning the study at large: In model experiments, template switching captured roughly one uniquely barcoded TCR beta cDNA molecule for every two T cells. To track age-related changes in TCR beta repertoire diversity, the study relied on deep sequencing normalized with unique cDNA molecular identifiers. Four age groups were formed from the donors: young (average around 15 years), middle-aged (approximately 41), aged (approximately 60) and long-lived (around 80). Donors of different ages were randomly distributed across sequencing lanes to avoid experimental bias. The study analyzed two additional independent replicas of 1 million unique cDNA reads from the same blood draw for two donors, one aged 18 to 30 and one aged 80 or older. The study at large found these results: Estimates of total diversity from one million sequenced T cells were regarded as lower bounds and underestimates. Bulk unsorted PBMC profiling prevented conclusive comparison of naive and antigen-experienced compartments. Observed TCR beta diversity per million T cells fell roughly linearly with age, and a significant reduction was already apparent by age roughly 40. There was a strong correlation between observed TCR beta diversity and the percentage of naive T cells measured by flow cytometry. The long-lived group showed more naive CD4+ T cells, fewer expanded clones and increased TCR diversity than the aged group, suggesting age selection. The CMV infection status of donors was not known, potentially confounding age-related changes in expanded clonotypes.

The donors were 40 or so Caucasian individuals from Russia, aged roughly 6 to 90 years, who were systemically healthy. Ten milliliters of peripheral blood were drawn from each donor into EDTA-treated Vacutainer tubes. Ficoll-Paque density-gradient centrifugation was used to isolate PBMCs, with at least 6 million per sample. Total RNA was extracted from PBMCs with Trizol reagent, with at least 6 micrograms obtained per sample. The percentages of naive CD45RAhigh/CD27high T cells were determined by flow cytometry on a PBMC aliquot from every donor. This receptor was identified in a man in his thirties or forties in good health. The sequencing input was blood.

The DNA reads as follows: TGTGCCAGCAGGAAAGCCCACGCCGGGCCCAACAATGAGCAGTTCTTC. Its amino acids are CASRKAHAGPNNEQFF. The chain joins TRBV6-5 to TRBJ2-1, with an unclear D gene assignment. CDR1 and CDR2 are read off the germline V gene as MNHEY and SVGAGI. From the cysteine through the phenylalanine, the CDR3 covers 16 amino acids. Just the 48-base CDR3 DNA is kept, in frame starting at base 1. At the junction V is shortened by 6 bases and J by 5 bases, with 20 bases in between.